The 19 T cell receptor beta chains below all came from one sample that was sequenced in a study of OX40 agonist ivuxolimab in advanced cancers. TCRdb keeps only in-frame clones here, not all; method: immunoSEQ multiplex PCR. The sample includes under 85,000 clones, around 85% of them seen just once. The specimen comprised CD4+ or CD8+ T cells sorted from blood, sampled in a trial of the OX40 agonist ivuxolimab. All receptors derive from an adult with an advanced solid tumor such as melanoma, head and neck, liver or kidney cancer.

CDR3 bases: TGTGCCAGCAGCCGAGACTCCGGAGGGGAGACCCAGTACTTC. Amino acids: CASSRDSGGETQYF. The chain joins TRBV14 to TRBJ2-5; D is perhaps TRBD2 (6 bases). Trimming took 4 bases from V and 5 from J, leaving 14 bases between them. The CDR3 spans 14 residues. The germline V gene encodes CDR1 SGHDN and CDR2 FVKESK.

Written as DNA, the CDR3 is TGTGCCAGTAGTATCCCTCTTTCCAGCTATGGCTACACCTTC. As protein: CASSIPLSSYGYTF. This chain links TRBV19 with TRBJ1-2; D is ambiguous. The germline CDR1 and CDR2 sequences are LNHDA and SQIVND (reference sequence). The CDR3 loop spans 14 amino acids. The V end was cut by 3 bases, the J end by 4 bases, with 12 bases between.

The gene calls are TRBV11-3 and TRBJ2-2; possible D gene TRBD1, 6 bases. Germline V gene data show CDR1 as SGHNT and CDR2 as YENEEA. The CDR3 contains 15 residues. Trimming took 7 bases from V and 4 from J, leaving 16 bases between them. This chain's CDR3 is CASNPGVFGTGELFF. The CDR3 DNA is TGTGCCAGCAACCCAGGGGTCTTCGGCACCGGGGAGCTGTTTTTT.

The gene calls are TRBV30 and TRBJ1-6, with D possibly matching TRBD1 (5 bases). The germline gives CDR1 GTSNPN, CDR2 SVGIG (reference sequence). V was pared by 2 bases and J by 8 bases, with 13 bases between. This CDR3 spans 14 amino acids. This chain's CDR3 is CAWSTGEVDSPLHF. CDR3 bases: TGTGCCTGGAGTACGGGGGAGGTTGATTCACCCCTCCACTTT.

This chain uses TRBV6-5 with TRBJ2-7; D might be TRBD2 (6 bases). The CDR3 loop spans 15 amino acids. CDR1 is MNHEY, CDR2 SVGAGI, per germline. V was shortened by 0 bases and J by 0 bases, with 9 bases between the two germline ends. The CDR3 nucleotides are TGTGCCAGCAGTTACTCTGTCGGGGGCTCCTACGAGCAGTACTTC. It translates to CASSYSVGGSYEQYF.

V gene TRBV9 combines with J gene TRBJ2-7; tentative D call: TRBD1 (5 bases). V dropped 0 bases and J dropped 3 bases, with 10 bases sitting between them. CDR1 and CDR2 from the germline V gene are SGDLS and YYNGEE. The CDR3 runs to 14 residues. This chain's CDR3 is CASSVAAQGYEQYF. DNA for the CDR3: TGTGCCAGCAGCGTAGCGGCGCAGGGCTACGAGCAGTACTTC.

The CDR3 here is CASSGGDRSFSGYTF. CDR3 bases: TGTGCCAGTAGTGGAGGGGACCGCTCTTTTTCAGGCTACACCTTC. The chain links TRBV19 to TRBJ1-2, with a possible D match to TRBD1 (5 bases). Looked up from germline, CDR1 is LNHDA and CDR2 is SQIVND (reference sequence). V was trimmed by 5 bases and J by 8 bases, leaving 21 bases between them. The CDR3 is 15 amino acids.

This clone was detected only a few times. The CDR3 DNA is TGTGCCAGCAGTCAAAGGCAAGGGACAGCTTCAATCAATGAGCAGTTCTTC. It encodes CASSQRQGTASINEQFF. The rearrangement links TRBV27 to TRBJ2-1; 7 nucleotides match TRBD1. The CDR3 loop spans 17 amino acids. Germline V gene sequence: CDR1 MNHEY, CDR2 SMNVEV (reference sequence). V lost 5 bases and J lost 6; bases outside the gene matches: 16.

The chain combines TRBV5-1 with TRBJ1-2; D is ambiguous. V lost 1 base and J 0 bases, leaving 7 bases between the germline ends. This CDR3 comprises 14 residues. Germline assignment: CDR1 SGHRS and CDR2 YFSETQ. CDR3 DNA: TGCGCCAGCAGCTTGAGCAGAGCTAACTATGGCTACACCTTC. This sequence encodes CASSLSRANYGYTF.

The V gene is TRBV6-4, the J gene TRBJ1-6; D is possibly TRBD1 (5 bases). V gave up 2 bases and J gave up 10 bases, with 21 bases separating them. The CDR3 extends over 17 amino acids. Germline V CDR1 and CDR2: MRHNA, SNTAGT. In DNA form, the CDR3 reads TGTGCCAGCAGTGACCGGCTGGTCCTCAGGGCCGGATCACCCCTCCACTTT. It is translated as CASSDRLVLRAGSPLHF.

The chain employs TRBV11-2 and TRBJ2-7; 7 bases align to TRBD2. CDR3 length: 14 amino acids. The V gene's germline CDR1 is SGHAT and CDR2 FQNNGV. V dropped 1 base and J dropped 1; count of bases not matched to a gene: 1. The CDR3 DNA is TGTGCCAGCAGCTTAGTGGGGGGGTCCTACGAGCAGTACTTC. This encodes CASSLVGGSYEQYF.

The chain combines TRBV18 with TRBJ1-4; no firm D call. V was trimmed by 5 bases and J by 0 bases, leaving 7 bases between them. The CDR3 is made up of 14 amino acids. The germline CDR1 and CDR2 sequences are KGHSH and LQKENI. The CDR3 bases are TGTGCCAGCTCAGCGTCCTCAACTAATGAAAAACTGTTTTTT. It specifies CASSASSTNEKLFF.

V is TRBV5-5 and J is TRBJ1-2; TRBD1 is a possible D gene (5 bases). V shed 2 bases and J shed 3 bases, with 11 bases lying between them. CDR3 length equals 14 residues. Germline V gene sequence: CDR1 SGHKS, CDR2 YYEKEE (reference sequence). The CDR3 DNA reads TGTGCCAGCAGCTTACCAGGGAGGGACTATGGCTACACCTTC. Protein sequence: CASSLPGRDYGYTF.

The genes are TRBV5-4 and TRBJ2-3, with D possibly TRBD2 on 5 matching bases. CDR1 is SGHNT, CDR2 YYREEE, per germline (reference sequence). Trimming took off 0 bases at V and 2 bases at J, with 10 bases between the two ends. The CDR3 contains 15 residues. CDR3 sequence: CASSLDGGFTDTQYF. The CDR3 DNA follows: TGTGCCAGCAGCTTGGACGGCGGGTTCACAGATACGCAGTATTTT.

The chain has TRBV7-9 and TRBJ2-1; 9 positions agree with TRBD1. After removal of 4 bases from V and 6 bases from J, the junction contained 4 bases not matched to a gene. The germline gives CDR1 SEHNR, CDR2 FQNEAQ (reference sequence). CDR3 length: 14 amino acids. CDR3 amino acids: CASSSGQGVNEQFF. In DNA form, the CDR3 reads TGTGCCAGCAGCTCGGGACAGGGTGTCAATGAGCAGTTCTTC.

The chain employs TRBV6-5 and TRBJ1-1, with 8 nucleotides matching TRBD1. The CDR3 sequence is 14 residues long. Germline V CDR1 and CDR2: MNHEY, SVGAGI. The V segment lost 6 bases and the J segment 7 bases; nucleotides outside the gene matches: 10. The CDR3 here is CASSRDRDRIEAFF. The CDR3 nucleotides read TGTGCCAGCAGCCGTGACAGGGACAGGATTGAAGCTTTCTTT.

This chain links TRBV11-2 with TRBJ2-3, with a weak D call TRBD2 (6 bases). Trimming left V 4 bases short and J 0 bases short, with 14 bases between. CDR1 is SGHAT and CDR2 is FQNNGV in the germline V gene. The CDR3 consists of 16 residues. DNA of the CDR3: TGTGCCAGCAGCTACGGGTACGGGAGTAGCACAGATACGCAGTATTTT. This encodes CASSYGYGSSTDTQYF.

The V call is TRBV2, the J call TRBJ2-1; D is tentatively TRBD1 or TRBD2 (5 bases each). The V and J ends lost 8 bases and 8 bases respectively, with 16 bases between them. Germline CDR1 is SNHLY and CDR2 is FYNNEI. This CDR3 contains 13 residues. CDR3 loop: CASWGRGSDEQFF. Here the CDR3 DNA reads TGTGCCAGCTGGGGACGAGGATCGGATGAGCAGTTCTTC. The whole variable domain, remainder taken from reference TRBV2 and TRBJ2-1, is EPEVTQTPSHQVTQMGQEVILRCVPISNHLYFYWYRQILGQKVEFLVSFYNNEISEKSEIFDDQFSVERPDGSNFTLKIRSTKLEDSAMYFCASWGRGSDEQFFGPGTRLTVL.

This chain links TRBV6-1 with TRBJ1-2; D unresolved. Trimming shortened V by 3 bases and J by 4 bases, and 15 bases separated the two germline ends. CDR1 and CDR2 from the germline V gene are MNHNS and SASEGT. CDR3 length equals 15 residues. The CDR3 DNA is TGTGCCAGCAGTGAGAGTGGCCCCTCGGGCTATGGCTACACCTTC. Translating it yields CASSESGPSGYGYTF.